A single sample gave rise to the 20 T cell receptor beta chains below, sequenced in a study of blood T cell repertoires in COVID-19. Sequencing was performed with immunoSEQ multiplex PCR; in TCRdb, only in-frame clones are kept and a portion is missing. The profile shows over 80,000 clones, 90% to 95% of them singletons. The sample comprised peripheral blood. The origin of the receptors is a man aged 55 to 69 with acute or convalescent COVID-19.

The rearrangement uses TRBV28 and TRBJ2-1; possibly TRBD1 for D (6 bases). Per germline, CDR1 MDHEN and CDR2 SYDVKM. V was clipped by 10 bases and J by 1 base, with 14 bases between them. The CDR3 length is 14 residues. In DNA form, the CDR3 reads TGTGCCACCGCCCCCCAGGGGTCCTACAATGAGCAGTTCTTC. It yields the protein CATAPQGSYNEQFF.

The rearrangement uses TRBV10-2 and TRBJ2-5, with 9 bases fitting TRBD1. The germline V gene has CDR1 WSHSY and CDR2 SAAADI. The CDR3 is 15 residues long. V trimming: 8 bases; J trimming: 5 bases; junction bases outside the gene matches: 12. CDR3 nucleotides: TGCGCCAGCGGGGGCCCGGGACAGGGTATGGAGACCCAGTACTTC. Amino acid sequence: CASGGPGQGMETQYF.

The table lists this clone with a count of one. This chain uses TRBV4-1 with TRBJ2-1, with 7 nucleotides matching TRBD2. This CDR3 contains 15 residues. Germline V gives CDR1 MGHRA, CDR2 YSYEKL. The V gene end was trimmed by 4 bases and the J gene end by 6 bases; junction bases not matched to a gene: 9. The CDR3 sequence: CASSLSTSDANEQFF. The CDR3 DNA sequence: TGCGCCAGCAGCCTAAGCACTAGCGATGCCAATGAGCAGTTCTTC.

CDR3 coding DNA: TGTGCCAGCAGTTTTCGACGGACAGGGGGTGGGTATGGCTACACCTTC. Its translation: CASSFRRTGGGYGYTF. The chain employs TRBV27 and TRBJ1-2; TRBD1 matches 10 bases. Germline CDR1 MNHEY, CDR2 SMNVEV (reference sequence). CDR3 length: 16 amino acids. Losses at the gene ends were 3 bases for V and 5 bases for J; bases not matched to a gene: 9.

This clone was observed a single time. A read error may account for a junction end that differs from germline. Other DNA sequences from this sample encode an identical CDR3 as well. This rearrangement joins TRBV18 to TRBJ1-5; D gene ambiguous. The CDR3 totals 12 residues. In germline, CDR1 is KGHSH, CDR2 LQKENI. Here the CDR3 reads CASSPPGGPQHF. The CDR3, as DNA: TGTGCCAGCTCGCCACCGGGAGGGCCCCAGCATTTT.

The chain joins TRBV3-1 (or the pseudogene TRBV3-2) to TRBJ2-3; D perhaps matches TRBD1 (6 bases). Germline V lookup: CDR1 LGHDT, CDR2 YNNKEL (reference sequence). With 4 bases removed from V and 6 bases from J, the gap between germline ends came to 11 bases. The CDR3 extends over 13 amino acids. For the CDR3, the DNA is TGTGCCAGCAGCCCCCAGGGGCAGGATACGCAGTATTTT. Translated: CASSPQGQDTQYF.

CDR3 nucleotide sequence: TGTGCCAGCAGTTACTCGGCGGGGGGGGCCAACGTCCTGACTTTC. Translated, it gives CASSYSAGGANVLTF. The V gene is TRBV6-6, the J gene TRBJ2-6, with D possibly being TRBD2 (6 bases). Trimming stripped 0 bases from V and 4 bases from J, with 7 bases between. Germline V gene lookup returns CDR1 MNHNY and CDR2 SVGAGI (reference sequence). This CDR3 has 15 residues.

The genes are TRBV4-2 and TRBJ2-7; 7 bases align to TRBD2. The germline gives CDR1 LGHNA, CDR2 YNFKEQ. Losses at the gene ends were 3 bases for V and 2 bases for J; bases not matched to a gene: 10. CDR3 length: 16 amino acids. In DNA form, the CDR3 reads TGTGCCAGCAGCCACGGTAAGCGGGATAGTCCCTACGAGCAGTACTTC. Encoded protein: CASSHGKRDSPYEQYF.

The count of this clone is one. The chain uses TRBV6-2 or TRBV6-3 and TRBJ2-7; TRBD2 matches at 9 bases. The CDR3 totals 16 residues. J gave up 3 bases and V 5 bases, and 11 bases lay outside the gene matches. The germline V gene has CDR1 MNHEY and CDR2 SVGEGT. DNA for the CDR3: TGTGCCAGCAGTCCAATAGCGGGAGCCCTCTTCTACGAGCAGTACTTC. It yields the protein CASSPIAGALFYEQYF.

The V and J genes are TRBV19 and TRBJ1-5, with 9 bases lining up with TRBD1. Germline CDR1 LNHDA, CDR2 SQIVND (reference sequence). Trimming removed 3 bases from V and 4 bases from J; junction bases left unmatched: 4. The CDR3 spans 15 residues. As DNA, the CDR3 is TGTGCCAGTAGTATCTTCGGACAGGGGAATCAGCCCCAGCATTTT. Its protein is CASSIFGQGNQPQHF.

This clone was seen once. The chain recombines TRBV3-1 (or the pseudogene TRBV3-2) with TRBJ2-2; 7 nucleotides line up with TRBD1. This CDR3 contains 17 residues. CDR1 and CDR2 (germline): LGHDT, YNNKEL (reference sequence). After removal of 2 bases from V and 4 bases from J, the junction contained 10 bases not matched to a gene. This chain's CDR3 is CASSQWRIGGLTGELFF. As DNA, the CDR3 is TGTGCCAGCAGCCAATGGCGCATAGGGGGCCTCACCGGGGAGCTGTTTTTT.

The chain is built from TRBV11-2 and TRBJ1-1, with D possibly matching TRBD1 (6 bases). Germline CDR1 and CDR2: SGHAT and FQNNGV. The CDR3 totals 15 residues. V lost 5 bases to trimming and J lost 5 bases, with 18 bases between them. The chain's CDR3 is CASSPQGLPETEAFF. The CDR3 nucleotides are TGTGCCAGCAGCCCTCAGGGGCTCCCAGAGACTGAAGCTTTCTTT.

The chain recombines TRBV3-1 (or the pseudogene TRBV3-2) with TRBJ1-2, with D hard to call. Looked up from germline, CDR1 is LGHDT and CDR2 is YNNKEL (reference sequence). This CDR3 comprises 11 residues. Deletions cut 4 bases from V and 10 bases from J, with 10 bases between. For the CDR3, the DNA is TGTGCCAGCAGCCTCAGAAGTTACTACACCTTC. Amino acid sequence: CASSLRSYYTF.

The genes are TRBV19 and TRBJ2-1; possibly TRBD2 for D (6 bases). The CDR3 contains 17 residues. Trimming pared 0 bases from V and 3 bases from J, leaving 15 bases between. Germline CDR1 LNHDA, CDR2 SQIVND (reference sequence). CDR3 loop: CASSIDLPGAGYNEQFF. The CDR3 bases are TGTGCCAGTAGTATAGATCTCCCGGGAGCGGGCTACAATGAGCAGTTCTTC.

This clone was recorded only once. The CDR3 DNA reads TGTGCCAGCAGCCAAGATCGGAGGGAGCGGGCCAAAAACATTCAGTACTTC. Translation gives CASSQDRRERAKNIQYF. The chain carries TRBV3-1 (or the pseudogene TRBV3-2) and TRBJ2-4; the D gene is possibly TRBD2 (6 bases). The germline V gene encodes CDR1 LGHDT and CDR2 YNNKEL (reference sequence). The CDR3 contains 17 residues. The ends were cut back, 0 bases at V and 1 base at J, with 13 bases in the middle.

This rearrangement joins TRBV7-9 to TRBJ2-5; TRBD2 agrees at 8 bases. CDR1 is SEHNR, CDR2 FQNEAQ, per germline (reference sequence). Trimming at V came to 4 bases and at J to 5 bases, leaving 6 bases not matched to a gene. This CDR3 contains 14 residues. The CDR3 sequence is CASSSRTSLETQYF. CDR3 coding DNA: TGTGCCAGCAGCTCCCGGACTAGCTTGGAGACCCAGTACTTC.

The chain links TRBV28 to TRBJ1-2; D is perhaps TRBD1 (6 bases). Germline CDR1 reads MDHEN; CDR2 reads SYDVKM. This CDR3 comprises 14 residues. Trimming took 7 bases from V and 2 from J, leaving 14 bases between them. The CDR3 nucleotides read TGTGCCAGCAATACCCGGGACAAGAACTATGGCTACACCTTC. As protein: CASNTRDKNYGYTF.

As DNA, the CDR3 is TGTGCCAGCAGCGTAGGGAACAGCCAAGATACGCAGTATTTT. Protein sequence: CASSVGNSQDTQYF. The J gene is TRBJ2-3, the V gene TRBV9; unclear D gene. The V gene's germline CDR1 is SGDLS and CDR2 YYNGEE. The CDR3 has 14 amino acids. Trimming took off 0 bases at V and 5 bases at J, with 10 bases between the two ends. Complete variable domain (other parts from reference TRBV9 and TRBJ2-3): DSGVTQTPKHLITATGQRVTLRCSPRSGDLSVYWYQQSLDQGLQFLIQYYNGEERAKGNILERFSAQQFPDLHSELNLSSLELGDSALYFCASSVGNSQDTQYFGPGTRLTVL.

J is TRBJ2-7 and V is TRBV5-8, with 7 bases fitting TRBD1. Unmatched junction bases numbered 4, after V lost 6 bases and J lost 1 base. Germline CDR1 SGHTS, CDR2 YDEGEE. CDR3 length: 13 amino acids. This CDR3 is CASTKTGSYEQYF. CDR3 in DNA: TGTGCCAGCACGAAGACAGGGTCCTACGAGCAGTACTTC.

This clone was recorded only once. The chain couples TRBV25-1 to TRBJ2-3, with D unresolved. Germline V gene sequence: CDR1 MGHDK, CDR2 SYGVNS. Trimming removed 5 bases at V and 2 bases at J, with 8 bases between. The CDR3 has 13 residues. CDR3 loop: CASSFTATDTQYF. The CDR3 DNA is TGTGCCAGCAGTTTTACTGCCACAGATACGCAGTATTTT.